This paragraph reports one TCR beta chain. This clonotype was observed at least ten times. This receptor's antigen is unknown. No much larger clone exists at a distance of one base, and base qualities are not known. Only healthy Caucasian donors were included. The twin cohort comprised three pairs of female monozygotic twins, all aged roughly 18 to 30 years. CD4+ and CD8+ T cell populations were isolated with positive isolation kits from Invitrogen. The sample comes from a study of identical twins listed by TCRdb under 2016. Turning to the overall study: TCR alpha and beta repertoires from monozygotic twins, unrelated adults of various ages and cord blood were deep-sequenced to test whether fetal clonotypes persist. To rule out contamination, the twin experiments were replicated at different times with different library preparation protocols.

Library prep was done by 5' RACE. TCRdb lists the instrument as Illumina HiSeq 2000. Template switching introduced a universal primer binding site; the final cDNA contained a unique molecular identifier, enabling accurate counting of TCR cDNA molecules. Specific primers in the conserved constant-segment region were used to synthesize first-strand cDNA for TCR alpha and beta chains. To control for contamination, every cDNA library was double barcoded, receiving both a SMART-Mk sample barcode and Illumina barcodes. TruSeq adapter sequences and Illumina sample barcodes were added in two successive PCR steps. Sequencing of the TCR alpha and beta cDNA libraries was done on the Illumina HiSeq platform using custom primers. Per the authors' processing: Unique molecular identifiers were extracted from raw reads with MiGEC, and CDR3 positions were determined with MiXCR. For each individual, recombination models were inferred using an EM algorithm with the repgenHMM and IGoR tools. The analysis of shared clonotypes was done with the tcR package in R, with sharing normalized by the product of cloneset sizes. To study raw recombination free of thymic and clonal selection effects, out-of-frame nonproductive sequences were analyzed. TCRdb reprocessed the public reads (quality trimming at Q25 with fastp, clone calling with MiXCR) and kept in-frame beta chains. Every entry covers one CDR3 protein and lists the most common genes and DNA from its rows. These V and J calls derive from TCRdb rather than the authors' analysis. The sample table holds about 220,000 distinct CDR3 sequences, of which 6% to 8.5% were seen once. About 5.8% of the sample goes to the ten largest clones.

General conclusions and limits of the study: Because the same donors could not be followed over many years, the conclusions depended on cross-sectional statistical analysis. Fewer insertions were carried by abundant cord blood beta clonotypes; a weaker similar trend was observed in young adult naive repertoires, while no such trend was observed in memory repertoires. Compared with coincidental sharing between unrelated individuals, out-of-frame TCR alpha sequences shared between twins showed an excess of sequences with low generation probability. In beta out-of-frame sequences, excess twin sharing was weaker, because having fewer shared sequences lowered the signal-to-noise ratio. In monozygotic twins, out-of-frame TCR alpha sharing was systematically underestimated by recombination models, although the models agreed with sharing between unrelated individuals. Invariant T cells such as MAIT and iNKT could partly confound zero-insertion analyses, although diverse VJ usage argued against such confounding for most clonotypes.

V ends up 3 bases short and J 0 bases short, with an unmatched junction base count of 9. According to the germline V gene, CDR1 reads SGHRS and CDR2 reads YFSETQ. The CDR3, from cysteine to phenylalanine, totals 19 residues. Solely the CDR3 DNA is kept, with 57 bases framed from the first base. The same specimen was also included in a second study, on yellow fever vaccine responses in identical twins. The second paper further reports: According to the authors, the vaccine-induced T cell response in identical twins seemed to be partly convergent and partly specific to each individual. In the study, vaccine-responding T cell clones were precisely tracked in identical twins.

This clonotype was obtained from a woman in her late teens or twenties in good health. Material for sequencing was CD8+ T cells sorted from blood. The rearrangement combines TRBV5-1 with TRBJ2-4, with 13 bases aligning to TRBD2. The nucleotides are TGCGCCAGCAGCTACGGACTAGCGGGAGCACATTCAGCCAAAAACATTCAGTACTTC. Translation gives CASSYGLAGAHSAKNIQYF.